Given below is one T cell receptor (beta chain) in context. Using immunoSEQ multiplex PCR, the repertoire was profiled, and TCRdb retains in-frame clones only, with some absent. The table lists under 30,000 clones, 90% of them singletons. This sample was taken from a study of monozygotic twins with cystic fibrosis. The CDR3 sequence is 16 residues long. V shed 1 base and J shed 4 bases, with 15 bases lying between them. The germline V gene has CDR1 SGHDT and CDR2 YYEEEE. This chain uses TRBV5-6 with TRBJ2-1, with D maybe TRBD2 (7 bases). The sequence derives from a girl aged 2 to 9 with cystic fibrosis. Sequenced material: blood. The CDR3 spells CASSLRTGGNYNEQFF. The DNA for the CDR3 is TGTGCCAGCAGCTTGAGGACGGGGGGCAATTACAATGAGCAGTTCTTC. The full variable domain, completed using reference TRBV5-6 and TRBJ2-1, is DAGVTQSPTHLIKTRGQQVTLRCSPKSGHDTVSWYQQALGQGPQFIFQYYEEEERQRGNFPDRFSGHQFPNYSSELNVNALLLGDSALYLCASSLRTGGNYNEQFFGPGTRLTVL.